This entry features one TCR beta chain sequence. A multiplex PCR was run with 60 Vbeta primers and 13 Jbeta primers. This table comes from immunoSEQ multiplex PCR, and its TCRdb copy is limited to in-frame clones, with some not included. Among 90,000 to 100,000 clones listed, around 70% were seen once. The data were obtained in a study of cytomegalovirus exposure and HLA in healthy donors. V dropped 3 bases and J dropped 5 bases, with 16 bases sitting between them. This CDR3 contains 15 residues. CDR1 and CDR2 (germline): MNHNS, SASEGT. This chain uses TRBV6-1 with TRBJ1-1, with a weak D call TRBD1 (5 bases). Sample: PBMCs. The sequence was collected from a man over 45 in good health and CMV-seronegative. The CDR3 DNA reads TGTGCCAGCAGTGACTTCGGGACTGATTATACTGAAGCTTTCTTT. Translating it yields CASSDFGTDYTEAFF.